This is a list of T cell receptor beta chains from one sample in a study of blood T cells in healthy people across ages. TCRdb reprocessed the 5' RACE reads via MiXCR and lists one record per CDR3 protein. Of over 600,000 distinct CDR3 sequences in the sample, more than 50% are singletons; the top ten hold about 26%. What was sequenced was blood. The receptors originated from a middle-aged man in good health. Each CDR3 is given with its conserved first and last residue. D genes are given only for firm matches. Clone size is not always given. Where it is, it says once, few, many or a class for expanded clones.

J gene	V gene	D gene	clone size	CDR3 protein	CDR3 DNA
TRBJ2-1	TRBV29-1	.	.	CSVEGGSGVINEQFF	TGCAGCGTTGAAGGGGGTAGCGGTGTTATCAATGAGCAGTTCTTC
TRBJ2-7	TRBV9	.	once	CASSVSSTQGYEQYF	TGTGCCAGCAGCGTAAGCTCAACGCAAGGCTACGAGCAGTACTTC
TRBJ2-5	TRBV10-3	.	few	CAISESQVGETQYF	TGTGCCATCAGTGAGTCGCAGGTCGGGGAGACCCAGTACTTC
TRBJ2-1	TRBV20-1	.	.	CSARDIRGAVEQFF	TGCAGTGCTAGAGATATTCGGGGGGCTGTTGAGCAGTTCTTC
TRBJ2-7	TRBV20-1	TRBD1	.	CSARVPAQGARYEQYF	TGCAGTGCTAGAGTGCCGGCACAGGGGGCAAGGTACGAGCAGTACTTC
TRBJ2-3	TRBV6-5	.	.	CASSSPWVLPDTQYF	TGTGCCAGCAGCTCCCCTTGGGTCCTGCCTGATACGCAGTATTTT
TRBJ2-1	TRBV28	.	.	CASRGHRGNEQFF	TGTGCCAGCAGGGGCCATAGGGGGAATGAGCAGTTCTTC
TRBJ2-7	TRBV4-1	.	.	CASSQDKAEQYF	TGCGCCAGCAGCCAAGACAAAGCCGAGCAGTACTTC
TRBJ2-3	TRBV21-1	.	.	CASSKDGKKITGATADTQYF	TGTGCCAGCAGCAAAGATGGGAAGAAAATAACGGGAGCTACGGCAGATACGCAGTATTTT
TRBJ2-5	TRBV28	.	.	CASTQGTQETQYF	TGTGCCAGCACCCAAGGTACCCAAGAGACCCAGTACTTC
TRBJ1-2	TRBV3-1	.	once	CASSHWASEGYTF	TGTGCCAGCAGCCATTGGGCGAGTGAAGGCTACACCTTC
TRBJ1-6	TRBV7-2	.	once	CASSLAGANPRSPLHF	TGTGCCAGCAGCTTAGCAGGGGCCAACCCGCGGTCACCCCTCCACTTT
TRBJ2-1	TRBV9	.	.	CASSVEKEVSYNEQFF	TGTGCCAGCAGCGTGGAAAAGGAGGTCAGTTACAATGAGCAGTTCTTC
TRBJ2-5	TRBV7-8	TRBD2	.	CASSLTSGRIGETQYF	TGTGCCAGCAGCCTGACGAGCGGGAGAATAGGGGAGACCCAGTACTTC
TRBJ2-4	TRBV5-1	TRBD2	.	CASSLPGLAGKNIQYF	TGCGCCAGCAGCTTACCGGGACTAGCGGGAAAAAACATTCAGTACTTC
TRBJ1-5	TRBV25-1	.	few	CASSEGADPPQHF	TGTGCCAGCAGTGAAGGGGCTGATCCGCCCCAGCATTTT
TRBJ1-4	TRBV4-2	TRBD1	.	CASSQSRGLEKLFF	TGTGCCAGCAGCCAAAGCAGGGGGCTTGAAAAACTGTTTTTT
TRBJ1-5	TRBV29-1	.	.	CSVGNADQPQHF	TGCAGCGTTGGAAATGCGGATCAGCCCCAGCATTTT
TRBJ1-4	TRBV3-1	.	few	CASSQDGSSNEKLFF	TGTGCCAGCAGCCAAGATGGCAGCAGTAATGAAAAACTGTTTTTT
TRBJ2-6	TRBV6-2/TRBV6-3	TRBD1	.	CASSSQQGASSGANVLTF	TGTGCCAGCAGTTCCCAACAGGGGGCGAGCTCTGGGGCCAACGTCCTGACTTTC
TRBJ2-4	TRBV20-1	TRBD2	.	CSASTSGNIQYF	TGCAGTGCTAGCACTAGCGGAAACATTCAGTACTTC
TRBJ2-7	TRBV3-1	.	few	CASSPRQTLSYEQYF	TGTGCCAGCAGCCCCAGACAGACTCTCTCCTACGAGCAGTACTTC
TRBJ2-7	TRBV19	TRBD1	.	CASSNRDSSYEQYF	TGTGCCAGTAGTAACCGGGACAGCTCCTACGAGCAGTACTTC
TRBJ1-6	TRBV27	.	once	CASSLERVSPLHF	TGTGCCAGCAGTTTAGAGAGGGTTTCACCCCTCCACTTT
TRBJ1-2	TRBV7-9	.	.	CASTSGGVYGYTF	TGTGCCAGCACCTCCGGAGGGGTCTATGGCTACACCTTC
TRBJ2-2	TRBV6-2/TRBV6-3	.	.	CASSRSHTGELFF	TGTGCCAGCAGTCGGTCCCACACCGGGGAGCTGTTTTTT
TRBJ1-2	TRBV20-1	.	.	CSGWLLNGYTF	TGCAGTGGTTGGCTCCTTAATGGCTACACCTTC
TRBJ1-4	TRBV20-1	.	.	CSARQGINEKLFF	TGCAGTGCTAGACAGGGAATAAATGAAAAACTGTTTTTT
TRBJ1-1	TRBV12-3/TRBV12-4	TRBD1	.	CASSKTGVSTEAFF	TGTGCCAGCAGTAAGACAGGGGTCAGCACTGAAGCTTTCTTT